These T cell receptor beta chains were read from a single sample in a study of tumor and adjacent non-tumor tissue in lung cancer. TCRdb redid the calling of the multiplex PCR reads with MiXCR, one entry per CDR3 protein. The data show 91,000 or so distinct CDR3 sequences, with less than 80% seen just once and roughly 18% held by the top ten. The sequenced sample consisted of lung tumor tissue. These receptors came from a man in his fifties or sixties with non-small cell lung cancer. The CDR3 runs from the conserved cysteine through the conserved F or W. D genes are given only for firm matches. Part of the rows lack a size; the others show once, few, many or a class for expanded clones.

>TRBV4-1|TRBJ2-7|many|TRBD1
CASSRTGGGYEQYF
TGCGCCAGCAGCCGGACAGGGGGCGGCTACGAGCAGTACTTC
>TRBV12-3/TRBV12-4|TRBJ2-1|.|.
CVSSFLGGGGNEQFF
TGTGTCAGCAGTTTCTTGGGGGGAGGGGGCAATGAGCAGTTCTTC
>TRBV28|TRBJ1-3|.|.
CAASVLRNTIYF
TGTGCCGCCTCTGTACTGAGGAACACCATATATTTT
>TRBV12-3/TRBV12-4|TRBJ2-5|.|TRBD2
CASSDTVLALGAQYF
TGTGCCAGCTCGGATACGGTACTAGCGTTAGGGGCCCAGTACTTC
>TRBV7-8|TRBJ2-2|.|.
CGSSIRDKAGELFF
TGTGGCAGTAGCATCCGGGACAAAGCCGGGGAGCTGTTTTTT
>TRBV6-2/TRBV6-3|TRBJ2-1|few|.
CACSYGGTLSYDEQFF
TGTGCCTGCAGTTACGGAGGGACTCTCTCCTACGATGAGCAGTTCTTC
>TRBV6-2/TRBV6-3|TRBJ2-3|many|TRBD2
CASSLTSGRVLSTDTQYF
TGTGCCAGCAGCCTAACTAGCGGGAGAGTACTTAGCACAGATACGCAGTATTTT
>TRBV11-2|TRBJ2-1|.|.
CASNLRLGLASSYNEQFF
TGTGCCAGCAACCTCAGACTAGGACTTGCCAGCTCCTACAATGAGCAGTTCTTC
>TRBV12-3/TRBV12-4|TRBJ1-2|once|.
CASSFSRSNGCTF
TGTGCCAGTAGTTTTAGCAGGTCAAATGGCTGCACCTTC
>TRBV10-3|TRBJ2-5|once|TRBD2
CAIRSGVKGETQYF
TGTGCCATACGAAGCGGGGTCAAAGGAGAGACCCAGTACTTC
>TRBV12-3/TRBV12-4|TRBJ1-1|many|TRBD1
CASSTSQGRAFF
TGTGCCAGCAGTACATCACAGGGGCGGGCTTTCTTT
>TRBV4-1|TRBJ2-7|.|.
CASSQAPIGAYEQYF
TGCGCCAGCAGCCAAGCTCCGATAGGGGCTTACGAGCAGTACTTC
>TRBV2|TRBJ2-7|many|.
CASSERRGGVGTYEQYF
TGTGCCAGCAGTGAAAGGAGGGGAGGCGTTGGAACCTACGAGCAGTACTTC
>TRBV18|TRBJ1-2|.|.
CTSSPGQSVSGGYTF
TGTACCAGCTCACCTGGTCAGTCAGTTTCGGGTGGCTACACCTTC
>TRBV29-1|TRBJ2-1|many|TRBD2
CSVRTSVPYNEQFF
TGCAGCGTCCGCACTAGCGTGCCCTACAATGAGCAGTTCTTC
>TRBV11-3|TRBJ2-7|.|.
CASRRAAGSSYDQYF
TGTGCCAGTAGGAGGGCTGCCGGGAGCTCCTACGATCAGTACTTC
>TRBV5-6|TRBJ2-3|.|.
CASSLSLWSERTDMQYF
TGTGCCAGCAGCTTGTCCTTGTGGAGCGAACGCACAGATATGCAGTATTTT
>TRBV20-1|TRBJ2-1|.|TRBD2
CSARLAGVSYNEQFF
TGCAGTGCGCGACTAGCGGGAGTGAGCTACAATGAGCAGTTCTTC
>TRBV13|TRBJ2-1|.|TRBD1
CASSLPGQVTHNEQFF
TGTGCCAGTAGCCTGCCAGGACAGGTAACCCACAATGAGCAGTTCTTC
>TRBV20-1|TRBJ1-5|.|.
CSASTQGAGSKPQHF
TGCAGTGCTAGTACTCAGGGAGCTGGGAGTAAGCCCCAGCATTTT
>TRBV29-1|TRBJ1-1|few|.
CSVLPEGRSTEAFF
TGCAGCGTTCTGCCTGAGGGGCGCAGCACTGAAGCTTTCTTT
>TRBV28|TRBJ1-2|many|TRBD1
CASSLPTSTGSYGYTF
TGTGCCAGCAGTTTACCGACGTCGACAGGGAGCTATGGCTACACCTTC
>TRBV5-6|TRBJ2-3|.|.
CASSPTWGVGGGADTQYF
TGTGCCAGCAGCCCAACATGGGGGGTGGGAGGTGGAGCAGATACGCAGTATTTT
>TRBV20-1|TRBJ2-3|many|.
CSARTETDTQYF
TGCAGTGCAAGGACTGAGACAGATACGCAGTATTTT
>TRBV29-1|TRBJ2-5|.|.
CSVANGGKQETQCF
TGCAGTGTTGCCAATGGCGGGAAACAAGAGACCCAGTGCTTC
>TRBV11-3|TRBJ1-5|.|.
CTSSHTGLDTQHF
TGTACCAGCAGCCATACAGGACTAGATACCCAGCATTTT
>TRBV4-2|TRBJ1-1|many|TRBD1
CASSQDTLQGAYTEAFF
TGTGCCAGCAGCCAAGACACTTTACAGGGGGCGTACACTGAAGCTTTCTTT
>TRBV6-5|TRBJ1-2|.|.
CACRTRVDWGESGYTF
TGTGCCTGCAGAACCCGGGTCGACTGGGGGGAAAGTGGCTACACCTTC